The source of this T cell receptor beta chain is a study of T cells in Graves' hyperthyroidism and ophthalmopathy. Amplified TCR beta CDR3 regions came from RNA transcripts. The TCR CDR3 first-round RT-PCR relied on the HTBI primer set. TCRdb reprocessed the multiplex PCR reads via MiXCR and lists one record per CDR3 protein. The sample records about 410,000 distinct CDR3 sequences, over 12% being singletons. The V gene lost 3 bases and the J gene lost 3 bases, with 12 bases spanning the gap. In germline, CDR1 is SGHNT, CDR2 YENEEA. The CDR3 contains 15 residues. This clonotype was recorded at least ten times.

The sequence was collected from a young man with Graves' ophthalmopathy. Material for sequencing was blood. The chain uses TRBV11-3 and TRBJ2-1; D is tentatively TRBD1 or TRBD2 (5 bases each). CDR3 loop: CASSFIQGVYNEQFF. The CDR3 bases are TGTGCCAGCAGCTTCATTCAGGGAGTCTACAATGAGCAGTTCTTC.